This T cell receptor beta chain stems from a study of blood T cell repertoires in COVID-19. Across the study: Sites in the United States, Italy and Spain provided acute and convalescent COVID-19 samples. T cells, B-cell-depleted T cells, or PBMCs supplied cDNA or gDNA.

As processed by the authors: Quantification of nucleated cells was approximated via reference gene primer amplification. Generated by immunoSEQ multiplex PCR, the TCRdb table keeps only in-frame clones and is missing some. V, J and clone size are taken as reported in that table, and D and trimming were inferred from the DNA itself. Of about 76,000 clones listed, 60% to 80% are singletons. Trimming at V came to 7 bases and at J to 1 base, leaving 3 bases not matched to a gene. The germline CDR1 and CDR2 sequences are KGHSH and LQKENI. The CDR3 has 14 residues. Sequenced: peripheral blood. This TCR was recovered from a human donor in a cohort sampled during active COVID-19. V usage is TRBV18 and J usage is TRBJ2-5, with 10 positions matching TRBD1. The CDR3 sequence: CASCRDRGQETQYF. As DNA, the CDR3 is TGTGCCAGCTGCCGGGACAGGGGCCAAGAGACCCAGTACTTC.